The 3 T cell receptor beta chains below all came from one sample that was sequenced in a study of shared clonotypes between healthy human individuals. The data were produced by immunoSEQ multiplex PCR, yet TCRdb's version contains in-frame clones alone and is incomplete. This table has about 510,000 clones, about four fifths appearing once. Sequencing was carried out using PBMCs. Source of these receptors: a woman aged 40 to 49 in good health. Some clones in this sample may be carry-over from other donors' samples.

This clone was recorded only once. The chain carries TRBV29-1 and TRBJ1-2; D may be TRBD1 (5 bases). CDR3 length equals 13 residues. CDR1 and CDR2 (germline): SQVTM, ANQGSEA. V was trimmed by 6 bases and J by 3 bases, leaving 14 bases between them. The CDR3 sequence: CSVGVSGDYGYTF. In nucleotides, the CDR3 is TGCAGCGTGGGGGTTTCGGGCGACTATGGCTACACCTTC.

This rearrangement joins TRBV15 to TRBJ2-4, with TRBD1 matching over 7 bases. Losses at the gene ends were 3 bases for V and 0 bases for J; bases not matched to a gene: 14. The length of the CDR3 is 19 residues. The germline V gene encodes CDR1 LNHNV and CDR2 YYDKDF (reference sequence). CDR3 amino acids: CATSSLRDSRMLAKNIQYF. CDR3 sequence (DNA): TGTGCCACCAGCAGCCTAAGGGACAGTAGGATGCTAGCCAAAAACATTCAGTACTTC.

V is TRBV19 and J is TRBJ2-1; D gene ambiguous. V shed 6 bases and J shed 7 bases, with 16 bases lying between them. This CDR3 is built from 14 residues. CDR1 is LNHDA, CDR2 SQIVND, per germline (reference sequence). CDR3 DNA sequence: TGTGCCAGTAGCCTAGAATCCCCGGAGAATGAGCAGTTCTTC. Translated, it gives CASSLESPENEQFF.